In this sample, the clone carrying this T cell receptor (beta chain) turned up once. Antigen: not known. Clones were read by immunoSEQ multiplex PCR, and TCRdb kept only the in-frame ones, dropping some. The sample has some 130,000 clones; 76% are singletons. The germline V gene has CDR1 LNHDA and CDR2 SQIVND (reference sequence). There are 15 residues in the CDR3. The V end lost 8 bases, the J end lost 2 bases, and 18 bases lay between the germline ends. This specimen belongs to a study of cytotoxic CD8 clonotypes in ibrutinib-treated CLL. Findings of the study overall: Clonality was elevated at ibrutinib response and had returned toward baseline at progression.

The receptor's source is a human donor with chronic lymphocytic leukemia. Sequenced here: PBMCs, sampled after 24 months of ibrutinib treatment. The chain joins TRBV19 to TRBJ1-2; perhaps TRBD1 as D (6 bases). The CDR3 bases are TGTGCCAGTCTCCCCCGGGGGCAGGCGAACTATGGCTACACCTTC. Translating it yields CASLPRGQANYGYTF.